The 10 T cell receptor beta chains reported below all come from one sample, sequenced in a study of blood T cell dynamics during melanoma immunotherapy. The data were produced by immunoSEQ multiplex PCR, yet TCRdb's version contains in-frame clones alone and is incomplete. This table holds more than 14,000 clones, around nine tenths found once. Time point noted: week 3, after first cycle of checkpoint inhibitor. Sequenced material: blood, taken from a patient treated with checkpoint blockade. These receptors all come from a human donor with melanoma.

The CDR3 loop reads CASSNYVESYQPQHF. Written as DNA, the CDR3 is TGTGCCAGCAGCAACTATGTCGAGAGCTATCAGCCCCAGCATTTT. This chain links TRBV7-8 with TRBJ1-5; D not resolved. CDR3 length: 15 amino acids. Trimming took off 5 bases at V and 5 bases at J, with 16 bases between the two ends. Germline CDR1 reads SGHVS; CDR2 reads FQNEAQ.

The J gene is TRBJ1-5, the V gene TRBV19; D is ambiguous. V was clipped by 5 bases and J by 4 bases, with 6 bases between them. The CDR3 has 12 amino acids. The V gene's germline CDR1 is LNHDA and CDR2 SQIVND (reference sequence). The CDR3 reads CASSPLNQPQHF. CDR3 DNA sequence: TGTGCCAGTAGTCCCCTTAATCAGCCCCAGCATTTT.

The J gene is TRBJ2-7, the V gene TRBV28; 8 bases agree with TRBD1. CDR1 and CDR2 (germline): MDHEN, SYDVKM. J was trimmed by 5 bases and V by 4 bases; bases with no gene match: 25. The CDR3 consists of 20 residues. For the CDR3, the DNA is TGTGCCAGCAGTTCCACCTACAAGACCGGGACAGGTCCTACCTGGAACGAGCAGTACTTC. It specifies CASSSTYKTGTGPTWNEQYF.

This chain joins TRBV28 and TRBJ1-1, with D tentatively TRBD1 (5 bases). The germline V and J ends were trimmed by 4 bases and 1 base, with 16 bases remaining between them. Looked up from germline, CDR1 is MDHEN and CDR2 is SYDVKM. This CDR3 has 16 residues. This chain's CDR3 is CASSSPRGATNTEAFF. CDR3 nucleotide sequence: TGTGCCAGCAGTTCCCCACGGGGCGCTACGAACACTGAAGCTTTCTTT.

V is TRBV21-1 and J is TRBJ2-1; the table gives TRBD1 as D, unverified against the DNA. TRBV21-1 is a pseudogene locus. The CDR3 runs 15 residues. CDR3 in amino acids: CASSNGTGVWNEQFF. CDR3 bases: TGTGCCAGCAGCAACGGGACAGGGGTGTGGAATGAGCAGTTCTTC.

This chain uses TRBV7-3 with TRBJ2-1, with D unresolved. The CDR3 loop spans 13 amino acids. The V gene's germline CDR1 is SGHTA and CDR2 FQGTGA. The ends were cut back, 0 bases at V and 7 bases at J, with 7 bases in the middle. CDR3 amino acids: CASSLTLGNEQFF. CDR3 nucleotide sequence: TGTGCCAGCAGCTTAACCTTAGGAAATGAGCAGTTCTTC. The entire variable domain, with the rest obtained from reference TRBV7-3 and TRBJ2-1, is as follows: GAGVSQTPSNKVTEKGKYVELRCDPISGHTALYWYRQSLGQGPEFLIYFQGTGAADDSGLPNDRFFAVRPEGSVSTLKIQRTERGDSAVYLCASSLTLGNEQFFGPGTRLTVL.

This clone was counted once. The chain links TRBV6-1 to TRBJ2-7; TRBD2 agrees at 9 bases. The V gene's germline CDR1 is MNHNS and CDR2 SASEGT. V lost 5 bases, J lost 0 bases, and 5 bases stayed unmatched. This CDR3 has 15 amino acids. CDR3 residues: CASSKLAGNSYEQYF. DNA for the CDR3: TGTGCCAGCAGTAAGCTAGCGGGGAACTCCTACGAGCAGTACTTC.

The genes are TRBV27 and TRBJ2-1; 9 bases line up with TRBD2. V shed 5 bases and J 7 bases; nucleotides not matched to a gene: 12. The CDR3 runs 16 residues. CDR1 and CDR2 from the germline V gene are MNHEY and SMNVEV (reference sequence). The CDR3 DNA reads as TGTGCCAGCAGTCCACGGCCTAGCGGGATCGTAAATGAGCAGTTCTTC. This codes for CASSPRPSGIVNEQFF.

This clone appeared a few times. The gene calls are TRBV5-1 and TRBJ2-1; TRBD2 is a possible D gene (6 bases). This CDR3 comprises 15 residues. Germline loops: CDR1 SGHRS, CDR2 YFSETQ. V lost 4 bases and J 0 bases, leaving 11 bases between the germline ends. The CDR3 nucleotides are TGCGCCAGCAGCGCGGGGACTTTCTCCTACAATGAGCAGTTCTTC. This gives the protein CASSAGTFSYNEQFF. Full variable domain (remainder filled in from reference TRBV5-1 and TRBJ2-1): KAGVTQTPRYLIKTRGQQVTLSCSPISGHRSVSWYQQTPGQGLQFLFEYFSETQRNKGNFPGRFSGRQFSNSRSEMNVSTLELGDSALYLCASSAGTFSYNEQFFGPGTRLTVL.

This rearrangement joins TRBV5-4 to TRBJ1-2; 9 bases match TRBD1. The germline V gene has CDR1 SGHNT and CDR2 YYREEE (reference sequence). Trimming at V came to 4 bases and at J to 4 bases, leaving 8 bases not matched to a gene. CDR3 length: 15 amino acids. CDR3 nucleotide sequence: TGTGCCAGCAGCGCCCGGACAGGGGCCGCCTATGGCTACACCTTC. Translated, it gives CASSARTGAAYGYTF.